Listed below are T cell receptor beta chains from one sample, sequenced in a study of cytomegalovirus exposure and HLA in healthy donors. Only in-frame clones appear in the TCRdb table, and some are missing; sequencing was by immunoSEQ multiplex PCR. The sample includes some 140,000 clones, about four fifths of them seen just once. Source material: PBMCs. These receptors all come from a young man in good health. CDR3s include the opening cysteine and the closing phenylalanine or tryptophan. D genes are given only for firm matches. Size tells how often a clone was seen (once, few, many) or the class of an expanded clone, and some rows leave it out.

abundance: few
d_gene: .
v_gene: TRBV27
j_gene: TRBJ2-6
CDR3nt: TGTGCCAGCAGTTCGCAGGGGCAGAGCTCTGGGGCCAACGTCCTGACTTTC
CDR3aa: CASSSQGQSSGANVLTF

abundance: .
d_gene: TRBD2
v_gene: TRBV7-3
j_gene: TRBJ2-5
CDR3nt: TGTGCCAGCAGCTCGGGGACTAGCGGGGGGGAGACCCAGTACTTC
CDR3aa: CASSSGTSGGETQYF

abundance: .
d_gene: .
v_gene: TRBV11-2
j_gene: TRBJ2-1
CDR3nt: TGTGCCAGCACCTGGCGGGAGCAGTTCTTC
CDR3aa: CASTWREQFF

abundance: .
d_gene: TRBD1
v_gene: TRBV11-2
j_gene: TRBJ2-7
CDR3nt: TGTGCCAGCAGTCGACAGGGGTACGAGCAGTACTTC
CDR3aa: CASSRQGYEQYF

abundance: .
d_gene: TRBD1
v_gene: TRBV28
j_gene: TRBJ1-2
CDR3nt: TGTGCCAGCAGAGTATTGGGACAGGAGAGTAACTATGGCTACACCTTC
CDR3aa: CASRVLGQESNYGYTF

abundance: once
d_gene: TRBD1
v_gene: TRBV27
j_gene: TRBJ2-7
CDR3nt: TGTGCCAGCAGTACCCACAGGGGGTCCTACGAGCAGTACTTC
CDR3aa: CASSTHRGSYEQYF

abundance: .
d_gene: .
v_gene: TRBV28
j_gene: TRBJ2-7
CDR3nt: TGTGCCAGCAGTCCCCCTGGTGTCTCCTACGAGCAGTACTTC
CDR3aa: CASSPPGVSYEQYF

abundance: .
d_gene: .
v_gene: TRBV28
j_gene: TRBJ2-5
CDR3nt: TGTGCCAGCAGTCTCCCTCTAAGAGGCGGGCCTAGAGAGACCCAGTACTTC
CDR3aa: CASSLPLRGGPRETQYF

abundance: .
d_gene: .
v_gene: TRBV6-4
j_gene: TRBJ2-6
CDR3nt: TGTGCCAGCAGTGACAGGGCAGGGGAGGCCAACGTCCTGACTTTC
CDR3aa: CASSDRAGEANVLTF

abundance: .
d_gene: TRBD1
v_gene: TRBV4-2
j_gene: TRBJ2-7
CDR3nt: TGTGCCAGCAGCCAAGGGGGACAGGCACCCTACGAGCAGTACTTC
CDR3aa: CASSQGGQAPYEQYF

abundance: .
d_gene: TRBD2
v_gene: TRBV7-9
j_gene: TRBJ2-1
CDR3nt: TGTGCCAGCAGCCAAACTAGCGGGAGAATCAGTGAGCAGTTCTTC
CDR3aa: CASSQTSGRISEQFF

abundance: .
d_gene: .
v_gene: TRBV6-1
j_gene: TRBJ1-5
CDR3nt: TGTGCCAGCAGCGTTAGAAGCAATCAGCCCCAGCATTTT
CDR3aa: CASSVRSNQPQHF

abundance: .
d_gene: .
v_gene: TRBV6-4
j_gene: TRBJ2-3
CDR3nt: TGTGCCAGCAGTGTCGGGAATACAGATACGCAGTATTTT
CDR3aa: CASSVGNTDTQYF

abundance: .
d_gene: .
v_gene: TRBV18
j_gene: TRBJ2-2
CDR3nt: TGTGCCAGCTCACCACCCAATGCACAAAGCGGGGAGCTGTTTTTT
CDR3aa: CASSPPNAQSGELFF

abundance: .
d_gene: TRBD1
v_gene: TRBV27
j_gene: TRBJ1-5
CDR3nt: TGTGCCAGCAGTCGGGGACAGGGGGTCAATCAGCCCCAGCATTTT
CDR3aa: CASSRGQGVNQPQHF

abundance: .
d_gene: .
v_gene: TRBV28
j_gene: TRBJ2-5
CDR3nt: TGTGCCAGCAGTTTAATTTTTCCGGCAGGGTCGGAGACCCAGTACTTC
CDR3aa: CASSLIFPAGSETQYF

abundance: .
d_gene: .
v_gene: TRBV27
j_gene: TRBJ1-1
CDR3nt: TGTGCCAGCAGTTTAACCCCTCAGGGCCCTGAAGCTTTCTTT
CDR3aa: CASSLTPQGPEAFF

abundance: .
d_gene: .
v_gene: TRBV19
j_gene: TRBJ2-1
CDR3nt: TGTGCCACCAAGAGGGGGACCGGTGACAATGAGCAGTTCTTC
CDR3aa: CATKRGTGDNEQFF

abundance: few
d_gene: TRBD2
v_gene: TRBV7-3
j_gene: TRBJ2-3
CDR3nt: TGTGCCAGCAGCTTTTCGGGACTAGCGGGGACAGATACGCAGTATTTT
CDR3aa: CASSFSGLAGTDTQYF

abundance: .
d_gene: .
v_gene: TRBV5-6
j_gene: TRBJ2-1
CDR3nt: TGTGCCAGCAGCCCCGGAGACTCCTACAATGAGCAGTTCTTC
CDR3aa: CASSPGDSYNEQFF

abundance: once
d_gene: .
v_gene: TRBV15
j_gene: TRBJ2-2
CDR3nt: TGTGCCACCAGCAGAGATCTGCAGCGCACCGGGGAGCTGTTTTTT
CDR3aa: CATSRDLQRTGELFF

abundance: .
d_gene: TRBD2
v_gene: TRBV7-9
j_gene: TRBJ2-3
CDR3nt: TGTGCCAGCAGCTTCCCAGAGGGGCAACTAGCGGGAGAGGTCGATACGCAGTATTTT
CDR3aa: CASSFPEGQLAGEVDTQYF

abundance: .
d_gene: TRBD1
v_gene: TRBV6-5
j_gene: TRBJ2-5
CDR3nt: TGTGCCAGCACGAAAGGACAGGGGGAAGAGACCCAGTACTTC
CDR3aa: CASTKGQGEETQYF

abundance: .
d_gene: .
v_gene: TRBV30
j_gene: TRBJ2-2
CDR3nt: TGTGCCTGGAGTGTGGCGGTCGGGGAGCTGTTTTTT
CDR3aa: CAWSVAVGELFF

abundance: .
d_gene: .
v_gene: TRBV28
j_gene: TRBJ2-7
CDR3nt: TGTGCCAGCAGTTGGTTTTCCAGCTCCTACGAGCAGTACTTC
CDR3aa: CASSWFSSSYEQYF

abundance: .
d_gene: .
v_gene: TRBV19
j_gene: TRBJ1-5
CDR3nt: TGTGCCAGTAGTATCCAGGGTTTGGACAATCAGCCCCAGCATTTT
CDR3aa: CASSIQGLDNQPQHF

abundance: .
d_gene: TRBD2
v_gene: TRBV4-1
j_gene: TRBJ2-1
CDR3nt: TGCGCCAGCAGCCAACAGACTAGCGGGATAAATGAGCAGTTCTTC
CDR3aa: CASSQQTSGINEQFF

abundance: .
d_gene: .
v_gene: TRBV27
j_gene: TRBJ2-7
CDR3nt: TGTGCCAGCAGTTCTACGGGGTGGAGCGAGCAGTACTTC
CDR3aa: CASSSTGWSEQYF

abundance: .
d_gene: .
v_gene: TRBV6-5
j_gene: TRBJ1-2
CDR3nt: TGTGCCAGCAGTTCCATCCCTAACTATGGCTACACCTTC
CDR3aa: CASSSIPNYGYTF

abundance: .
d_gene: .
v_gene: TRBV6-6
j_gene: TRBJ2-3
CDR3nt: TGTGCCAGCAGTTACTCGCGGGGCGGCACGCAGTATTTT
CDR3aa: CASSYSRGGTQYF

abundance: .
d_gene: TRBD2
v_gene: TRBV7-6
j_gene: TRBJ2-1
CDR3nt: TGTGCCAGCACCCTGGGGCTGCGGGAGGGCTACAATGAGCAGTTCTTC
CDR3aa: CASTLGLREGYNEQFF

abundance: .
d_gene: .
v_gene: TRBV5-6
j_gene: TRBJ1-1
CDR3nt: TGTGCCAGCAGCCCGCAGAGGACTGAAGCTTTCTTT
CDR3aa: CASSPQRTEAFF

abundance: .
d_gene: TRBD2
v_gene: TRBV18
j_gene: TRBJ2-3
CDR3nt: TGTGCCAGCTCACCACTGGGACTAGCAGATACGCAGTATTTT
CDR3aa: CASSPLGLADTQYF

abundance: few
d_gene: .
v_gene: TRBV9
j_gene: TRBJ1-1
CDR3nt: TGTGCCAGCAGCGCACAAGGGGTAGTGAACACTGAAGCTTTCTTT
CDR3aa: CASSAQGVVNTEAFF

abundance: .
d_gene: TRBD1
v_gene: TRBV5-6
j_gene: TRBJ1-4
CDR3nt: TGTGCCAGCAGCATTGACCGGGACAGTAATGAAAAACTGTTTTTT
CDR3aa: CASSIDRDSNEKLFF

abundance: .
d_gene: .
v_gene: TRBV7-2
j_gene: TRBJ1-4
CDR3nt: TGTGCCAGCAGCTTAAGGCGGACTAATGAAAAACTGTTTTTT
CDR3aa: CASSLRRTNEKLFF

abundance: .
d_gene: .
v_gene: TRBV20-1
j_gene: TRBJ2-1
CDR3nt: TGCAGTGCGCCTAGCGGAGGGGGGCAGTTCTTC
CDR3aa: CSAPSGGGQFF

abundance: .
d_gene: .
v_gene: TRBV7-9
j_gene: TRBJ2-7
CDR3nt: TGTTCCAACAGGTGCGCCTACGAGCAGTACTTC
CDR3aa: CSNRCAYEQYF

abundance: .
d_gene: .
v_gene: TRBV9
j_gene: TRBJ2-7
CDR3nt: TGTGCCAGCACCCGGGGGTGGACCCCCGGGAACGAGCAGTACTTC
CDR3aa: CASTRGWTPGNEQYF

abundance: .
d_gene: .
v_gene: TRBV28
j_gene: TRBJ1-1
CDR3nt: TGTGCCAGCAGCAATGGGGGCGGGAACACTGAAGCTTTCTTT
CDR3aa: CASSNGGGNTEAFF

abundance: .
d_gene: TRBD1
v_gene: TRBV25-1
j_gene: TRBJ1-1
CDR3nt: TGTGCCAGCGGGGGGACAGGGTGGGCCGCAGCTTTCTTT
CDR3aa: CASGGTGWAAAFF

abundance: .
d_gene: TRBD1
v_gene: TRBV7-9
j_gene: TRBJ2-7
CDR3nt: TGTGCCAGCAGCCGACAGGGGTACGAGCAGTACTTC
CDR3aa: CASSRQGYEQYF

abundance: .
d_gene: .
v_gene: TRBV28
j_gene: TRBJ1-2
CDR3nt: TGTGCCAGCAGTGCGGACGGGATCTATGGCTACACCTTC
CDR3aa: CASSADGIYGYTF

abundance: .
d_gene: .
v_gene: TRBV20-1
j_gene: TRBJ2-7
CDR3nt: TGCAGTGCTTCGACAGGCTACGAGCAGTACTTC
CDR3aa: CSASTGYEQYF

abundance: few
d_gene: TRBD2
v_gene: TRBV7-3
j_gene: TRBJ2-1
CDR3nt: TGTGCCAGCAGCCCCAGCGGGAGCTCCTACAATGAGCAGTTCTTC
CDR3aa: CASSPSGSSYNEQFF

abundance: .
d_gene: TRBD2
v_gene: TRBV5-6
j_gene: TRBJ2-5
CDR3nt: TGTGCCAGCAGCTTTTTTGGAGCGGGAGGGCCAGAGACCCAGTACTTC
CDR3aa: CASSFFGAGGPETQYF

abundance: .
d_gene: .
v_gene: TRBV4-3
j_gene: TRBJ1-1
CDR3nt: TGCGCCAGCAGCCTAGTGGCGGACACTGAAGCTTTCTTT
CDR3aa: CASSLVADTEAFF

abundance: .
d_gene: .
v_gene: TRBV2
j_gene: TRBJ1-4
CDR3nt: TGTGCCAGCAGTGAGGGGAGGAATAATGAAAAACTGTTTTTT
CDR3aa: CASSEGRNNEKLFF

abundance: few
d_gene: .
v_gene: TRBV5-1
j_gene: TRBJ1-2
CDR3nt: TGCGCCAGCAGCTTGACGGGACTGAACTATGGCTACACCTTC
CDR3aa: CASSLTGLNYGYTF

abundance: .
d_gene: TRBD1
v_gene: TRBV5-1
j_gene: TRBJ1-2
CDR3nt: TGCGCCAGCAGCCCCGGGACAGGGGGCGCGGGGGGCTACACCTTC
CDR3aa: CASSPGTGGAGGYTF

abundance: .
d_gene: TRBD2
v_gene: TRBV7-9
j_gene: TRBJ2-7
CDR3nt: TGTTCCAGCAGCTTAGTCCCTAGCGGGTACTCCTACGAGCAGTACTTC
CDR3aa: CSSSLVPSGYSYEQYF